The 24 T cell receptor beta chains presented below share a single source sample, sequenced in a study of blood T cell repertoires in COVID-19. Sequencing was performed with immunoSEQ multiplex PCR; in TCRdb, only in-frame clones are kept and a portion is missing. The sample lists roughly 700,000 clones; 75% to 90% were seen once. The sample comprised peripheral blood. These receptors were taken from a woman between 18 and 29 years old with acute or convalescent COVID-19.

V usage is TRBV4-3 and J usage is TRBJ1-1; TRBD1 might be the D (5 bases). In germline, CDR1 is LGHNA, CDR2 YSLEER. V was trimmed by 1 base and J by 3 bases, leaving 6 bases between them. The CDR3 runs to 13 residues. In nucleotides, the CDR3 is TGCGCCAGCAGCCAAGTACAGGACACTGAAGCTTTCTTT. Amino acids: CASSQVQDTEAFF.

The V and J genes are TRBV5-1 and TRBJ2-7; a weak D match, TRBD1 (5 bases). The germline gives CDR1 SGHRS, CDR2 YFSETQ. The V and J ends lost 0 bases and 0 bases respectively, with 10 bases between them. CDR3 length: 15 amino acids. The CDR3 region has the DNA TGCGCCAGCAGCTTGGCCTGGGGCAGCTCCTACGAGCAGTACTTC. It encodes CASSLAWGSSYEQYF.

The rearrangement links TRBV15 to TRBJ2-7; TRBD1 might be the D (5 bases). Germline loops: CDR1 LNHNV, CDR2 YYDKDF (reference sequence). This CDR3 is 13 amino acids long. Trimming pared 2 bases from V and 5 bases from J, leaving 10 bases between. CDR3 protein: CATSRPTGDEQYF. The CDR3 DNA follows: TGTGCCACCAGCAGACCCACAGGAGACGAGCAGTACTTC.

The chain employs TRBV25-1 and TRBJ1-2; D is unresolved. V lost 1 base and J lost 4, with 10 bases in between. CDR1 is MGHDK and CDR2 is SYGVNS in the germline V gene. This CDR3 has 14 amino acids. The CDR3 DNA is TGTGCCAGCAGTGAATGGGAGGCTCGCTATGGCTACACCTTC. It yields the protein CASSEWEARYGYTF.

The chain joins TRBV30 to TRBJ2-1, with D hard to call. The CDR3 has 13 residues. Germline V gives CDR1 GTSNPN, CDR2 SVGIG (reference sequence). V lost 1 base to trimming and J lost 0 bases, with 4 bases between them. Here the CDR3 reads CAWSANSYNEQFF. In DNA form, the CDR3 reads TGTGCCTGGAGTGCCAACTCCTACAATGAGCAGTTCTTC.

In regard to this clone: Its ends do not fully match the called genes, so a read error is possible. This chain uses TRBV3-1 (or the pseudogene TRBV3-2) with TRBJ1-2, with a weak D call TRBD1 (6 bases). Germline assignment: CDR1 LGHDT and CDR2 YNNKEL (reference sequence). The CDR3 is made up of 15 amino acids. For the CDR3, the DNA is TGTGCCAGCAGCCAACCGACGCACACAGGGTATGACTACACCTTC. Translated: CASSQPTHTGYDYTF.

The chain uses TRBV3-1 (or the pseudogene TRBV3-2) and TRBJ1-1; weak D call: TRBD1 (6 bases). Trimming cost V 2 bases and J 5 bases, with 12 bases left between them. From germline, CDR1 is LGHDT and CDR2 YNNKEL (reference sequence). This CDR3 contains 14 residues. The CDR3 sequence: CASSQRDKGTEAFF. For the CDR3, the DNA is TGTGCCAGCAGCCAACGGGACAAGGGAACTGAAGCTTTCTTT.

The rearrangement joins TRBV2 to TRBJ2-2; D perhaps matches TRBD1 (6 bases). Trimming took 6 bases from V and 9 from J, leaving 17 bases between them. Germline values: CDR1 SNHLY, CDR2 FYNNEI. The CDR3 totals 14 residues. CDR3 region: CASRATGLFRELFF. The CDR3 nucleotides read TGTGCCAGCAGGGCCACAGGGTTATTCCGGGAGCTGTTTTTT.

The genes are TRBV5-6 and TRBJ1-5, with 8 bases that match TRBD1. The CDR3 has 15 amino acids. With 1 base clipped from V and 7 bases from J, the junction kept 7 bases outside the gene matches. Germline V gene data show CDR1 as SGHDT and CDR2 as YYEEEE. CDR3 nucleotide sequence: TGTGCCAGCAGCTTGATCGGACAGGGAGACCAGCCCCAGCATTTT. This translates into CASSLIGQGDQPQHF.

V is TRBV6-5 and J is TRBJ1-4; D perhaps matches TRBD1 (6 bases). This CDR3 region has 16 residues. V lost 0 bases to trimming and J lost 7 bases, with 15 bases between them. From germline, CDR1 is MNHEY and CDR2 SVGAGI. The chain's CDR3 is CASSYSAGGVSEKLFF. The CDR3 nucleotides read TGTGCCAGCAGTTACTCCGCGGGGGGCGTAAGTGAAAAACTGTTTTTT.

The chain has TRBV13 and TRBJ1-3; 8 nucleotides agree with TRBD1. Germline CDR1 is PRHDT and CDR2 is FYEKMQ (reference sequence). This CDR3 contains 15 residues. Trimming cost V 5 bases and J 3 bases; bases outside gene matches: 6. CDR3 bases: TGTGCCAGCAGCAAATGGACAGGGTTTGGAAACACCATATATTTT. Its protein product is CASSKWTGFGNTIYF.

A note on this clone: The same CDR3 also results from other DNA sequences found in this sample. This chain uses TRBV19 with TRBJ2-1; no clear D. The CDR3 spans 11 residues. V lost 4 bases and J lost 7, with 5 bases in between. Germline lookup yields CDR1 LNHDA and CDR2 SQIVND (reference sequence). The CDR3 DNA reads TGTGCCAGTAGTACCGGGAATGAGCAGTTCTTC. Translating gives CASSTGNEQFF. The entire variable domain, with the rest obtained from reference TRBV19 and TRBJ2-1, is as follows: DGGITQSPKYLFRKEGQNVTLSCEQNLNHDAMYWYRQDPGQGLRLIYYSQIVNDFQKGDIAEGYSVSREKKESFPLTVTSAQKNPTAFYLCASSTGNEQFFGPGTRLTVL.

This clone has just one count. This chain uses TRBV24-1 with TRBJ2-7, with TRBD1 matching 7 bases. This CDR3 spans 15 amino acids. Germline values: CDR1 KGHDR, CDR2 SFDVKD. The junction had 5 bases not matched to a gene; V was cut back by 2 bases and J by 2 bases. CDR3: CATSDSDRDPYEQYF. CDR3 DNA: TGTGCCACCAGTGATTCCGACAGGGATCCCTACGAGCAGTACTTC.

The chain employs TRBV7-9 and TRBJ2-3, with TRBD2 identical over 7 bases. The V gene end was trimmed by 11 bases and the J gene end by 2 bases; junction bases not matched to a gene: 10. This CDR3 has 14 residues. Germline-derived CDR1 and CDR2 are SEHNR and FQNEAQ (reference sequence). The CDR3 is CAGGGTAPTDTQYF. Here the CDR3 DNA reads TGTGCCGGGGGAGGGACGGCCCCCACAGATACGCAGTATTTT. The entire variable domain, with the rest obtained from reference TRBV7-9 and TRBJ2-3, is as follows: DTGVSQNPRHKITKRGQNVTFRCDPISEHNRLYWYRQTLGQGPEFLTYFQNEAQLEKSRLLSDRFSAERPKGSFSTLEIQRTEQGDSAMYLCAGGGTAPTDTQYFGPGTRLTVL.

The chain has TRBV7-8 and TRBJ1-5; D uncertain. V was trimmed by 5 bases and J by 2 bases, leaving 16 bases between them. Germline assignment: CDR1 SGHVS and CDR2 FQNEAQ. The CDR3 covers 16 residues. The CDR3 region has the DNA TGTGCCAGCAGCCCGTCCCACGTGGGAGGCAATCAGCCCCAGCATTTT. Its protein product is CASSPSHVGGNQPQHF.

This rearrangement joins TRBV12-3 or TRBV12-4 to TRBJ1-1, with unresolved D. This CDR3 spans 11 amino acids. Deletions cut 1 base from V and 10 bases from J, with 7 bases between. CDR3 bases: TGTGCCAGCAGTTTAGGGCCAGGAGCTTTCTTT. Protein: CASSLGPGAFF.

The chain uses TRBV10-2 and TRBJ2-7, with D possibly being TRBD2 (6 bases). Germline CDR1 reads WSHSY; CDR2 reads SAAADI. The CDR3 contains 17 residues. Deletions cut 6 bases from V and 6 bases from J, with 27 bases between. CDR3 in DNA: TGCGCCAGCAGGGCGCGAGATACTAGCAGAAAAATGGGCGAGCAGTACTTC. As protein: CASRARDTSRKMGEQYF.

This sequence joins TRBV27 and TRBJ2-5, with a possible D match to TRBD2 (6 bases). In germline, CDR1 is MNHEY, CDR2 SMNVEV (reference sequence). This CDR3 spans 14 amino acids. V was trimmed by 4 bases and J by 5 bases, leaving 14 bases between them. The CDR3 coding sequence is TGTGCCAGCAGTTGGGGTCAAGCGGGCGAGACCCAGTACTTC. The encoded protein is CASSWGQAGETQYF.

CDR3 residues: CASSLRVIGARGPKGPNYEQYF. CDR3 in DNA: TGTGCCAGCAGTTTACGAGTGATTGGGGCCAGAGGACCCAAGGGTCCTAACTACGAGCAGTACTTC. The chain employs TRBV28 and TRBJ2-7; D is perhaps TRBD1 (5 bases). V was shortened by 2 bases and J by 3 bases, with 35 bases between the two germline ends. This CDR3 has 22 residues. Germline CDR1 reads MDHEN; CDR2 reads SYDVKM. The whole variable domain, remainder taken from reference TRBV28 and TRBJ2-7, is DVKVTQSSRYLVKRTGEKVFLECVQDMDHENMFWYRQDPGLGLRLIYFSYDVKMKEKGDIPEGYSVSREKKERFSLILESASTNQTSMYLCASSLRVIGARGPKGPNYEQYFGPGTRLTVT.

This rearrangement joins TRBV6-1 to TRBJ2-5, with TRBD1 as a possible D gene (8 bases). Germline CDR1 reads MNHNS; CDR2 reads SASEGT. V shed 3 bases and J shed 5 bases, with 19 bases lying between them. The CDR3 covers 16 residues. CDR3 in amino acids: CASSDPAQGGDETQYF. Written as DNA, the CDR3 is TGTGCCAGCAGTGACCCCGCACAGGGGGGGGATGAGACCCAGTACTTC.

V usage is TRBV20-1 and J usage is TRBJ2-1, with a weak D call TRBD2 (5 bases). CDR3 length: 15 amino acids. Trimming removed 3 bases at V and 1 base at J, with 13 bases between. Germline assignment: CDR1 DFQATT and CDR2 SNEGSKA (reference sequence). The CDR3 nucleotides are TGCAGTGCTAGTCGAAGGACTGATTCCTACAATGAGCAGTTCTTC. It yields the protein CSASRRTDSYNEQFF.

Written as DNA, the CDR3 is TGCGCCAGCAGCCCGGGACAGGGTTCGAAGTACACCTTC. It specifies CASSPGQGSKYTF. The V call is TRBV5-1, the J call TRBJ1-2; 9 bases match TRBD1. The CDR3 loop spans 13 amino acids. The germline CDR1 and CDR2 sequences are SGHRS and YFSETQ. V lost 4 bases, J lost 11 bases, and 9 bases stayed unmatched.

The J gene is TRBJ1-1, the V gene TRBV5-6; D unclear. The germline V and J ends were trimmed by 0 bases and 11 bases, with 11 bases remaining between them. The V gene's germline CDR1 is SGHDT and CDR2 YYEEEE. The CDR3 is made up of 12 amino acids. The CDR3 spells CASSLGPRYAFF. CDR3 sequence (DNA): TGTGCCAGCAGCTTGGGGCCGAGGTATGCTTTCTTT.

The chain carries TRBV5-4 and TRBJ2-5; D is possibly TRBD2 (6 bases). Between the trimmed V and J ends, which lost 4 bases and 5 bases, there was a span of 12 bases. The CDR3 covers 13 residues. Germline CDR1 reads SGHNT; CDR2 reads YYREEE (reference sequence). The CDR3 coding sequence is TGTGCCAGCAGCCTTCTAGCGCGTGAGACCCAGTACTTC. Protein product: CASSLLARETQYF.